This T cell receptor beta chain originates from a study of blood T cell repertoires in COVID-19. Clones were sequenced by immunoSEQ multiplex PCR, and TCRdb holds only the in-frame ones, with some missing. This table holds tens of thousands of clones, 90% found once. V was cut by 4 bases and J by 8 bases, with 14 bases left in between. The CDR3 loop spans 14 amino acids. Germline-derived CDR1 and CDR2 are SGHVS and FQNEAQ. This sequence joins TRBV7-8 and TRBJ1-4, with a tentative D call TRBD1 (5 bases). Sequences were obtained from peripheral blood. The sequence derives from a man over 45 with active COVID-19. CDR3 protein: CASSSSGLAEKLFF. CDR3 coding DNA: TGTGCCAGCAGCTCATCAGGGTTGGCGGAAAAACTGTTTTTT.